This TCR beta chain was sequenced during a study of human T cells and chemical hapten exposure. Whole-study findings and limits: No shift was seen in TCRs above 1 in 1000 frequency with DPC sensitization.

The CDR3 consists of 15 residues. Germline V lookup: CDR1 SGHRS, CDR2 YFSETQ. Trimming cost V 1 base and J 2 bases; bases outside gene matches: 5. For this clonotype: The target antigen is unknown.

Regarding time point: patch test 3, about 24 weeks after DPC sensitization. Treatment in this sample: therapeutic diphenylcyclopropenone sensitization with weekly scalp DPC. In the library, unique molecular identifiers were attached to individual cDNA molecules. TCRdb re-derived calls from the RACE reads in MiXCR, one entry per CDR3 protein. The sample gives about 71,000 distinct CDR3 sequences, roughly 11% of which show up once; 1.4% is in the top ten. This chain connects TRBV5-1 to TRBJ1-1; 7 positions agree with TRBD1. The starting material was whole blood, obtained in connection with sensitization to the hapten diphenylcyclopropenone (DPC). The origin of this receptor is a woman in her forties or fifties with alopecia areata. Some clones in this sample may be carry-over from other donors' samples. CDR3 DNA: TGCGCCAGCAGCTTGACAGGGGCCGGAAACACTGAAGCTTTCTTT. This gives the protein CASSLTGAGNTEAFF.